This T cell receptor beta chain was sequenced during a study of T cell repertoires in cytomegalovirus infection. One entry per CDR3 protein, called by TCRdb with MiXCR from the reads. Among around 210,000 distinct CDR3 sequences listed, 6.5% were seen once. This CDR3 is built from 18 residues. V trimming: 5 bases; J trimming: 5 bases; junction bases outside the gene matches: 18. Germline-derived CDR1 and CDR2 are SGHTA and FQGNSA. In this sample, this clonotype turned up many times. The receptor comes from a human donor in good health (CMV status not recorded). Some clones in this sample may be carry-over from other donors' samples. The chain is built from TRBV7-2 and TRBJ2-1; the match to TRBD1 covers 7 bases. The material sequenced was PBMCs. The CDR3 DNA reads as TGTGCCAGCAGCCCGAGGGCCACCCTACAGGGGAGTAACAATGAGCAGTTCTTC. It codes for CASSPRATLQGSNNEQFF.